This T cell receptor (beta chain) was found in a study of blood T cell repertoires in COVID-19. On the study more broadly: PBMCs, B-cell-depleted T cells, or T cells were the source of the cDNA or gDNA that made up the material.

The protocol was immunoSEQ multiplex PCR, while the TCRdb copy is restricted to in-frame clones and leaves out a portion. The table records 250,000 or so clones, more than 85% of them present only once. CDR1 is MNHEY, CDR2 SVGEGT, per germline. V was cut by 4 bases and J by 0 bases, with 11 bases left in between. The CDR3 runs to 15 residues. This study enrolled people aged roughly 18 to 90 from around 25 US geographic areas. Clinical histories supplied by participants themselves formed the basis of cohort assignment. Among Cohort 3 donors, those recovered had two negative PCRs, clearance, or symptom resolution.

The receptor was isolated from a man in his forties who had recovered from COVID-19. Sequencing used PBMCs or T cells enriched from blood (not recorded which). This chain connects TRBV6-2 or TRBV6-3 to TRBJ2-3; tentatively, D is TRBD1 (6 bases). For the CDR3, the DNA is TGTGCCAGCAGTTTACAGGGTGCTAGCACAGATACGCAGTATTTT. As protein: CASSLQGASTDTQYF.